This record looks at one T cell receptor beta chain sequence and its context. This entry comes from a study of blood T cell repertoires in COVID-19. The wider study: The United States, Italy and Spain supplied acute and convalescent COVID-19 samples.

The CDR3 has 15 residues. V was clipped by 4 bases and J by 5 bases; unmatched bases: 10. Germline-derived CDR1 and CDR2 are SGHVS and FQNEAQ. As handled by the study authors: Using reference gene primer amplification, nucleated cell counts were estimated. Sequencing used immunoSEQ multiplex PCR; TCRdb keeps in-frame clones, though not all of them. The D gene and trimming were derived from the DNA, and the V and J assignments and clone size from that table. The sample consists of approximately 60,000 clones, just over 85% of them appearing once. The clonotype comes from a man in his fifties with active COVID-19. The V gene is TRBV7-8, the J gene TRBJ1-1; 7 bases line up with TRBD1. Sequences were obtained from peripheral blood. The CDR3 coding sequence is TGTGCCAGCAGCTCGAACGTACAGGGGAGGACTGAAGCTTTCTTT. Translating it yields CASSSNVQGRTEAFF.